The 20 T cell receptor beta chains below were found in one sample sequenced in a study of cytomegalovirus exposure and HLA in healthy donors. PCR was performed using 60 Vbeta and 13 Jbeta primers. Produced via immunoSEQ multiplex PCR; TCRdb's table is partial and in-frame only. This sample yields about 110,000 clones, of which about 70% are seen a single time; 2.5% to 3.5% belongs to the top ten. The specimen was PBMCs. The origin of the receptors is a female donor in good health and CMV-seronegative.

This clone was recorded once. This chain uses TRBV30 with TRBJ2-1; 10 bases fit TRBD1. The germline CDR1 and CDR2 sequences are GTSNPN and SVGIG (reference sequence). V lost 2 bases, J lost 5 bases, and 3 bases stayed unmatched. The CDR3 runs 14 residues. The CDR3 DNA is TGTGCCTGGAGTCGGGACAGGGGACACAATGAGCAGTTCTTC. Amino acid sequence: CAWSRDRGHNEQFF.

The V and J genes are TRBV7-3 and TRBJ2-3, with no clear D. CDR1 is SGHTA and CDR2 is FQGTGA in the germline V gene. This CDR3 is built from 13 residues. Between the trimmed V and J ends, which lost 4 bases and 2 bases, there was a span of 7 bases. CDR3 nucleotide sequence: TGTGCCAGCAGCTACCAGAACACAGATACGCAGTATTTT. Protein product: CASSYQNTDTQYF.

The chain carries TRBV2 and TRBJ2-7; weak D call: TRBD2 (6 bases). V was shortened by 7 bases and J by 0 bases, with 16 bases between the two germline ends. Germline V CDR1 and CDR2: SNHLY, FYNNEI. CDR3 length: 15 amino acids. The CDR3 DNA is TGTGCCAGCAATTTCCGGGACTTCAGCTCCTACGAGCAGTACTTC. This encodes CASNFRDFSSYEQYF.

This sequence joins TRBV2 and TRBJ2-3; D may be TRBD1 (5 bases). The CDR3 consists of 15 residues. Germline CDR1 reads SNHLY; CDR2 reads FYNNEI. V was shortened by 6 bases and J by 6 bases, with 19 bases between the two germline ends. Here the CDR3 DNA reads TGTGCCAGCAGGAACACAGGTACCCCCGCGGATACGCAGTATTTT. Its translation is CASRNTGTPADTQYF.

The chain links TRBV11-2 to TRBJ1-2; the D gene is possibly TRBD1 (5 bases). The CDR3 runs 17 residues. Germline CDR1 SGHAT, CDR2 FQNNGV. Trimming removed 5 bases from V and 0 bases from J, with 19 bases in between. CDR3 in amino acids: CASSPIRRQPTNYGYTF. The CDR3 DNA is TGTGCCAGCAGCCCAATCCGCCGACAGCCAACTAACTATGGCTACACCTTC.

This sequence joins TRBV5-1 and TRBJ2-3; possibly TRBD2 for D (5 bases). The CDR3 extends over 16 amino acids. With 4 bases removed from V and 0 bases from J, the gap between germline ends came to 15 bases. Per the germline V gene, CDR1 is SGHRS and CDR2 is YFSETQ. CDR3 loop: CASSRTERKSTDTQYF. As DNA, the CDR3 is TGCGCCAGCAGCCGTACTGAGCGGAAGAGCACAGATACGCAGTATTTT. The full variable domain, rest sourced from reference TRBV5-1 and TRBJ2-3, is KAGVTQTPRYLIKTRGQQVTLSCSPISGHRSVSWYQQTPGQGLQFLFEYFSETQRNKGNFPGRFSGRQFSNSRSEMNVSTLELGDSALYLCASSRTERKSTDTQYFGPGTRLTVL.

The chain recombines TRBV5-1 with TRBJ1-1; TRBD1 is a possible D gene (5 bases). Germline loops: CDR1 SGHRS, CDR2 YFSETQ. V dropped 4 bases and J dropped 3 bases, with 7 bases sitting between them. This CDR3 comprises 12 residues. CDR3 DNA: TGCGCCAGCAGCCTCAGGGACACTGAAGCTTTCTTT. Translation: CASSLRDTEAFF.

The rearrangement uses TRBV28 and TRBJ1-3; 10 bases match TRBD1. The V gene's germline CDR1 is MDHEN and CDR2 SYDVKM. The J segment lost 8 bases and the V segment lost 5 bases, leaving 12 bases of the junction unmatched. The CDR3 contains 16 residues. CDR3 bases: TGTGCCAGCAGTCTCCCGGCCGGACAGGGGGAAGACACCATATATTTT. This sequence encodes CASSLPAGQGEDTIYF.

This chain connects TRBV7-3 to TRBJ2-7; 7 positions agree with TRBD1. V gave up 5 bases and J gave up 2 bases; unmatched junction bases: 3. CDR1 is SGHTA, CDR2 FQGTGA, per germline. The length of the CDR3 is 13 residues. CDR3 protein: CASSPGQPYEQYF. In DNA, the CDR3 is TGTGCCAGCAGCCCGGGACAGCCCTACGAGCAGTACTTC.

Comments on this clone: Other DNA variants within this sample encode the same CDR3. The gene calls are TRBV6-4 and TRBJ2-1; 14 nucleotides line up with TRBD2. The V and J ends lost 6 bases and 6 bases, in that order; junction bases with no gene match: 1. The CDR3 is made up of 14 amino acids. Germline lookup yields CDR1 MRHNA and CDR2 SNTAGT. CDR3 in amino acids: CASSGTSGSNEQFF. DNA for the CDR3: TGTGCCAGCAGCGGGACTAGCGGGAGCAATGAGCAGTTCTTC.

The V gene is TRBV6-1, the J gene TRBJ2-5; 8 bases map to TRBD2. V gave up 8 bases and J gave up 5 bases; unmatched junction bases: 10. CDR1 is MNHNS and CDR2 is SASEGT in the germline V gene. CDR3 size: 14 residues. CDR3 DNA: TGTGCCAGCCCCGCGGGAGGACGGGGGGAGACCCAGTACTTC. It specifies CASPAGGRGETQYF.

V usage is TRBV5-1 and J usage is TRBJ1-2, with no clear D. This CDR3 is built from 14 residues. Germline CDR1 is SGHRS and CDR2 is YFSETQ. The V and J ends lost 0 bases and 5 bases respectively, with 11 bases between them. The CDR3: CASSLAGPGYGYTF. The DNA of the CDR3 is TGCGCCAGCAGCTTGGCCGGTCCGGGGTATGGCTACACCTTC.

This clone occurred a few times. The chain is built from TRBV5-5 and TRBJ2-7, with 9 bases identical to TRBD1. Germline values: CDR1 SGHKS, CDR2 YYEKEE (reference sequence). Trimming took 9 bases from V and 2 from J; bases not matched to a gene: 6. This CDR3 contains 13 residues. This chain's CDR3 is CATSTGGAYEQYF. CDR3 in DNA: TGTGCCACTTCGACAGGGGGGGCCTACGAGCAGTACTTC.

This clone was detected only a few times. The chain uses TRBV7-3 and TRBJ2-3; D gene ambiguous. The length of the CDR3 is 15 residues. V was cut by 5 bases and J by 1 base, with 13 bases left in between. The germline CDR1 and CDR2 sequences are SGHTA and FQGTGA. CDR3 sequence (DNA): TGTGCCAGCAGCCGCTCCCCAGTTGGCACAGATACGCAGTATTTT. This sequence encodes CASSRSPVGTDTQYF.

The chain employs TRBV10-3 and TRBJ2-7; 8 nucleotides line up with TRBD1. The CDR3 contains 12 residues. The germline V gene has CDR1 ENHRY and CDR2 SYGVKD. Unmatched junction bases numbered 1, after V lost 4 bases and J lost 5 bases. CDR3 sequence reads: CAISAGQDEQYF. The CDR3 bases are TGTGCCATCAGTGCGGGACAGGACGAGCAGTACTTC.

This clone was counted a single time. V gene TRBV15 combines with J gene TRBJ2-7; D perhaps matches TRBD2 (7 bases). From germline, CDR1 is LNHNV and CDR2 YYDKDF (reference sequence). V gave up 5 bases and J gave up 2 bases, with 34 bases separating them. The length of the CDR3 is 21 residues. The CDR3 DNA is TGTGCCACCAGCCCGAACGTGCGAAGGGGGTTCGTCGGGACTACCACCTACGAGCAGTACTTC. Translation: CATSPNVRRGFVGTTTYEQYF.

The chain uses TRBV28 and TRBJ2-7; a possible D gene is TRBD1 (6 bases). The germline CDR1 and CDR2 sequences are MDHEN and SYDVKM. The germline V and J ends were trimmed by 8 bases and 3 bases, with 20 bases remaining between them. This CDR3 comprises 15 residues. CDR3 in DNA: TGTGCCAGCTTCCCACTGGGGATACAGGGCTACGAGCAGTACTTC. It translates to CASFPLGIQGYEQYF.

This clone was recorded only once. The V and J genes are TRBV5-1 and TRBJ1-1, with D tentatively TRBD1 (5 bases). CDR1 and CDR2 from the germline V gene are SGHRS and YFSETQ. This CDR3 has 13 residues. The V and J ends lost 0 bases and 7 bases respectively, with 10 bases between them. CDR3 sequence (DNA): TGCGCCAGCAGCTTGGATGGGGACTTTGAAGCTTTCTTT. This translates into CASSLDGDFEAFF.

The V and J genes are TRBV11-2 and TRBJ2-7, with D maybe TRBD1 (5 bases). V was trimmed by 5 bases and J by 6 bases, leaving 14 bases between them. The length of the CDR3 is 13 residues. Germline lookup yields CDR1 SGHAT and CDR2 FQNNGV. The CDR3 nucleotides are TGTGCCAGCAGCGTCTCTGGGGCCGGCGAGCAGTACTTC. The encoded protein is CASSVSGAGEQYF.

This chain uses TRBV5-1 with TRBJ1-1; no firm D call. The CDR3 totals 16 residues. Germline values: CDR1 SGHRS, CDR2 YFSETQ. V lost 0 bases, J lost 4 bases, and 16 bases lay in between. This CDR3 is CASSLGFGGLATEAFF. The CDR3 DNA sequence: TGCGCCAGCAGCTTGGGATTCGGAGGGTTGGCCACTGAAGCTTTCTTT.